This TCR beta chain comes out of a study of blood T cell repertoires in COVID-19. The overall study: Material from acute and convalescent COVID-19 was sourced from the United States, Italy and Spain. Nucleic acid was either cDNA or gDNA, and it came from T cells, B-cell-depleted T cells, or PBMCs.

Authors' data handling: Reference gene primer amplification gave estimated nucleated cell counts. Profiling relied on immunoSEQ multiplex PCR, and the TCRdb table lists in-frame clones only, not all of them. From that table come the V and J calls and clone size; the DNA was used to work out D and trimming. The sample lists about 200,000 clones, more than 75% occurring once. This clone was seen only a few times. CDR1 is SEHNR, CDR2 FQNEAQ, per germline (reference sequence). CDR3 length: 16 amino acids. V gave up 5 bases and J gave up 6 bases; unmatched junction bases: 12. Sequences were obtained from peripheral blood. The clonotype was recovered from a man in his sixties who had recovered from COVID-19. The chain combines TRBV7-9 with TRBJ2-1; 8 bases agree with TRBD2. This chain's CDR3 is CASSPELAERANEQFF. Here the CDR3 DNA reads TGTGCCAGCAGCCCGGAACTAGCGGAGAGGGCCAATGAGCAGTTCTTC.